The 14 T cell receptor beta chains reported below all come from one sample, sequenced in a study of cytomegalovirus exposure and HLA in healthy donors. Assay: immunoSEQ multiplex PCR; the TCRdb copy retains only in-frame clones and omits some. In the table there are 200,000 to 300,000 clones, 90% of which are singletons. The sample comprised PBMCs. These receptors were collected from a woman in her 30s in good health and CMV-seronegative.

J is TRBJ2-5 and V is TRBV6-5; a weak D match, TRBD2 (6 bases). The CDR3 is 15 residues long. Per the germline V gene, CDR1 is MNHEY and CDR2 is SVGAGI. The germline V and J ends were trimmed by 10 bases and 2 bases, with 20 bases remaining between them. CDR3 in amino acids: CATTSPGRFQETQYF. The DNA of the CDR3 is TGTGCCACCACCTCCCCTGGGAGGTTTCAAGAGACCCAGTACTTC.

The genes are TRBV28 and TRBJ2-2, with a weak D call TRBD1 (6 bases). The CDR3 runs 16 residues. V lost 3 bases and J 0 bases, leaving 11 bases between the germline ends. Germline lookup yields CDR1 MDHEN and CDR2 SYDVKM. CDR3 coding DNA: TGTGCCAGCAGTTTTCGTGCAGGGGCGAACACCGGGGAGCTGTTTTTT. Protein sequence: CASSFRAGANTGELFF. The variable domain in full, with the rest retrieved from reference TRBV28 and TRBJ2-2, is DVKVTQSSRYLVKRTGEKVFLECVQDMDHENMFWYRQDPGLGLRLIYFSYDVKMKEKGDIPEGYSVSREKKERFSLILESASTNQTSMYLCASSFRAGANTGELFFGEGSRLTVL.

The chain has TRBV5-4 and TRBJ2-7, with 8 bases identical to TRBD2. CDR3 size: 17 residues. The germline V gene has CDR1 SGHNT and CDR2 YYREEE (reference sequence). V lost 1 base to trimming and J lost 0 bases; unmatched junction nucleotides: 9. Here the CDR3 DNA reads TGTGCCAGCAGCTTGAATAGGCTAGCGGGTCTCTCCTACGAGCAGTACTTC. Its protein product is CASSLNRLAGLSYEQYF. Combining the CDR3 with reference TRBV5-4 and TRBJ2-7 gives the whole variable domain ETGVTQSPTHLIKTRGQQVTLRCSSQSGHNTVSWYQQALGQGPQFIFQYYREEENGRGNFPPRFSGLQFPNYSSELNVNALELDDSALYLCASSLNRLAGLSYEQYFGPGTRLTVT.

This chain uses TRBV6-1 with TRBJ2-6; tentatively, D is TRBD1 or TRBD2 (5 bases each). This CDR3 contains 19 residues. Trimming pared 4 bases from V and 5 bases from J, leaving 24 bases between. The germline V gene has CDR1 MNHNS and CDR2 SASEGT. This CDR3 reads CASSVPITGRPVRANVLTF. For the CDR3, the DNA is TGTGCCAGCAGTGTCCCAATCACGGGACGGCCCGTCCGGGCCAACGTCCTGACTTTC.

The genes are TRBV29-1 and TRBJ2-7; 11 nucleotides align to TRBD2. The CDR3 covers 21 residues. With V trimmed by 5 bases and J by 0 bases, 24 bases remained unmatched. Germline V CDR1 and CDR2: SQVTM, ANQGSEA. For the CDR3, the DNA is TGCAGCGTTAGAACATTAGCGGGAGGGCCAAAGGCCGGGGGTTCCTCCTACGAGCAGTACTTC. It is translated as CSVRTLAGGPKAGGSSYEQYF.

The chain carries TRBV6-1 and TRBJ2-7; TRBD1 matches at 9 bases. CDR1 MNHNS and CDR2 SASEGT come from the germline V gene. V trimming: 5 bases; J trimming: 0 bases; junction bases outside the gene matches: 2. CDR3 size: 14 residues. In nucleotides, the CDR3 is TGTGCCAGCAGTACGACAGGGGGCTCCTACGAGCAGTACTTC. Its protein is CASSTTGGSYEQYF.

The rearrangement joins TRBV6-5 to TRBJ1-2; maybe TRBD1 (6 bases). Germline assignment: CDR1 MNHEY and CDR2 SVGAGI. This CDR3 comprises 13 residues. Between the trimmed V and J ends, which lost 2 bases and 4 bases, there was a span of 8 bases. CDR3 sequence reads: CASSYGRGYGYTF. In DNA, the CDR3 is TGTGCCAGCAGTTACGGCAGGGGCTATGGCTACACCTTC.

This chain links TRBV7-6 with TRBJ2-7; 8 nucleotides align to TRBD2. The germline V gene encodes CDR1 SGHVS and CDR2 FNYEAQ. The trim removed 6 bases at V and 2 bases at J, leaving 15 bases unmatched. CDR3 length: 17 residues. The CDR3 here is CASSPHPASGSPYEQYF. DNA for the CDR3: TGTGCCAGCAGTCCCCACCCGGCCAGCGGGAGTCCCTACGAGCAGTACTTC.

This rearrangement joins TRBV28 to TRBJ1-2, with 7 bases fitting TRBD1. The CDR3 has 14 residues. With V trimmed by 10 bases and J by 0 bases, 8 bases remained unmatched. Germline V CDR1 and CDR2: MDHEN, SYDVKM. CDR3 in DNA: TGTGCCACCCCCCAACAGGGGCCTAACTATGGCTACACCTTC. Its translation is CATPQQGPNYGYTF.

The chain links TRBV19 to TRBJ2-1; 11 bases are shared with TRBD2. The J segment lost 2 bases and the V segment lost 4 bases, leaving 4 bases of the junction unmatched. The CDR3 has 16 amino acids. Per germline, CDR1 LNHDA and CDR2 SQIVND (reference sequence). CDR3: CASSTNSGRAYNEQFF. DNA of the CDR3: TGTGCCAGTAGTACAAATAGCGGGAGGGCCTACAATGAGCAGTTCTTC. The variable domain in full, completed from reference TRBV19 and TRBJ2-1, reads DGGITQSPKYLFRKEGQNVTLSCEQNLNHDAMYWYRQDPGQGLRLIYYSQIVNDFQKGDIAEGYSVSREKKESFPLTVTSAQKNPTAFYLCASSTNSGRAYNEQFFGPGTRLTVL.

CDR3 protein: CASSLRQGRMDTQYF. The CDR3 DNA reads TGTGCCAGCAGTCTGAGACAGGGACGGATGGATACGCAGTATTTT. V usage is TRBV28 and J usage is TRBJ2-3; 7 positions agree with TRBD1. Germline V gene sequence: CDR1 MDHEN, CDR2 SYDVKM. J gave up 6 bases and V 5 bases, and 11 bases lay outside the gene matches. This CDR3 is 15 amino acids long. Based on the CDR3 plus reference TRBV28 and TRBJ2-3, the full variable domain is DVKVTQSSRYLVKRTGEKVFLECVQDMDHENMFWYRQDPGLGLRLIYFSYDVKMKEKGDIPEGYSVSREKKERFSLILESASTNQTSMYLCASSLRQGRMDTQYFGPGTRLTVL.

Worth noting for this clone: Germline is not matched at one junction end, which may reflect a read error. J is TRBJ1-5 and V is TRBV18; perhaps TRBD1 as D (6 bases). Per the germline V gene, CDR1 is KGHSH and CDR2 is LQKENI. This CDR3 contains 15 residues. The CDR3 coding sequence is TGTGCCAGCTCCCCACAGGGACCTAGCAATCAGCCCCAGCATTTT. It encodes CASSPQGPSNQPQHF.

This rearrangement joins TRBV10-3 to TRBJ2-7, with a weak D call TRBD1 (7 bases). Germline assignment: CDR1 ENHRY and CDR2 SYGVKD. This CDR3 comprises 14 residues. The V gene lost 6 bases and the J gene lost 3 bases, with 15 bases spanning the gap. This CDR3 is CAISRQGGDYEQYF. The CDR3 DNA follows: TGTGCCATCAGCAGGCAGGGGGGAGACTACGAGCAGTACTTC.

The V gene is TRBV9, the J gene TRBJ2-7; D remains ambiguous. This CDR3 is 13 amino acids long. Germline values: CDR1 SGDLS, CDR2 YYNGEE. Trimming took off 4 bases at V and 7 bases at J, with 15 bases between the two ends. The CDR3 spells CASSRNELLEQYF. CDR3 DNA sequence: TGTGCCAGCAGCCGTAATGAGCTGTTGGAGCAGTACTTC.